This TCR beta chain originates from a study of radiotherapy plus CTLA-4 blockade in lung cancer. Assay used: immunoSEQ multiplex PCR; TCRdb lists only in-frame clones, some missing. The sample holds some 60,000 clones, around 79% seen once. The J segment lost 2 bases and the V segment lost 3 bases, leaving 9 bases of the junction unmatched. CDR3 length: 16 residues. Germline V gene data show CDR1 as SGDLS and CDR2 as YYNGEE. The chain combines TRBV9 with TRBJ2-3; 7 nucleotides align to TRBD1. The sample was peripheral blood, taken from a patient treated with radiotherapy plus ipilimumab. This TCR was sampled from a human donor with non-small cell lung cancer who had a complete response to radiotherapy plus ipilimumab. CDR3 nucleotides: TGTGCCAGCAGCGCGGGACAGCCAGAACTCACAGATACGCAGTATTTT. This gives the protein CASSAGQPELTDTQYF.